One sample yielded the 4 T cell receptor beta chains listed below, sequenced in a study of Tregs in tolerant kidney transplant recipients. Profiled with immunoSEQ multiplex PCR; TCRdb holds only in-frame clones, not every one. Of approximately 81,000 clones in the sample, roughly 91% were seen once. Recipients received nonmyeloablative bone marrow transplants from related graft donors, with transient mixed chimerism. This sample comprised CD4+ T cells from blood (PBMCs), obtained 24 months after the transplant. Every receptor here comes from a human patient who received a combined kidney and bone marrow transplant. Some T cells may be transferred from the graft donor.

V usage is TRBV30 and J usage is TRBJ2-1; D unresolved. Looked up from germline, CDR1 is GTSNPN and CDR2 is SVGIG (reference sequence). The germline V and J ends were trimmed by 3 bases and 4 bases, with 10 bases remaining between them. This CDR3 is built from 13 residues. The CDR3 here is CAWRRQAYNEQFF. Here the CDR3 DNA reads TGTGCCTGGAGAAGACAAGCTTACAATGAGCAGTTCTTC.

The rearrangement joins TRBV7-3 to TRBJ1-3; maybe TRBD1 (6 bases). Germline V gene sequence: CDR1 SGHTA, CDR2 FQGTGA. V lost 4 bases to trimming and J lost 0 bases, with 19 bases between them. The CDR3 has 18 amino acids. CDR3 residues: CASSSRGPPTPSGNTIYF. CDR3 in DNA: TGTGCCAGCAGCTCCAGGGGTCCGCCAACACCCTCTGGAAACACCATATATTTT.

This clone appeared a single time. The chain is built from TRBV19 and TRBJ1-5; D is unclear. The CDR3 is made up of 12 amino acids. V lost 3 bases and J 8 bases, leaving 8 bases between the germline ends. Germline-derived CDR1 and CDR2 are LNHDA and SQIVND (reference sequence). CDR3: CASSIPPEPQHF. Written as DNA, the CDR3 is TGTGCCAGTAGTATCCCCCCGGAGCCCCAGCATTTT.

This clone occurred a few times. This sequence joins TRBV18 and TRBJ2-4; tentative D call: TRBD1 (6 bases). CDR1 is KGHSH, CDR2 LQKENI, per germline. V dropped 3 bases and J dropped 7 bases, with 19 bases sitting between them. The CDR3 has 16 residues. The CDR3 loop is CASSPTGPGWENIQYF. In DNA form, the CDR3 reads TGTGCCAGCTCACCGACAGGTCCTGGGTGGGAGAACATTCAGTACTTC.